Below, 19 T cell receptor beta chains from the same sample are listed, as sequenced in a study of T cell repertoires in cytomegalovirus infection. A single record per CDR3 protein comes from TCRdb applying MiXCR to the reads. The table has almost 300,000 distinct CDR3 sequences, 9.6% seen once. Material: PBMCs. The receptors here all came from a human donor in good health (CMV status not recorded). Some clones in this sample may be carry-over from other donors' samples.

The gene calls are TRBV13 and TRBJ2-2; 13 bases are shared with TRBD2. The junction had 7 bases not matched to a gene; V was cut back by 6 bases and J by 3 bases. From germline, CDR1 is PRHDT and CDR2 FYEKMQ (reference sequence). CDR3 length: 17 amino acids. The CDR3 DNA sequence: TGTGCCAGCAGTTTGGGACTAGCGGGGAGTTACACCGGGGAGCTGTTTTTT. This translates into CASSLGLAGSYTGELFF. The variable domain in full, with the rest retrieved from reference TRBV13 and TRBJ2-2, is AAGVIQSPRHLIKEKRETATLKCYPIPRHDTVYWYQQGPGQDPQFLISFYEKMQSDKGSIPDRFSAQQFSDYHSELNMSSLELGDSALYFCASSLGLAGSYTGELFFGEGSRLTVL.

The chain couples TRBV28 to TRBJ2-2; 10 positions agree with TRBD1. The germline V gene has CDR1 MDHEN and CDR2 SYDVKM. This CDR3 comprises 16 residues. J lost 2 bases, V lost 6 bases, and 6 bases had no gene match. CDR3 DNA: TGTGCCAGCAGCTACGGGACAGGGGACAACACCGGGGAGCTGTTTTTT. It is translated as CASSYGTGDNTGELFF.

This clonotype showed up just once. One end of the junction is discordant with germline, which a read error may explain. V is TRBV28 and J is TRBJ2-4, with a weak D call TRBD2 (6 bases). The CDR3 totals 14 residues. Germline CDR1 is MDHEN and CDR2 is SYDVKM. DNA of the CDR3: TGTGCCAGCAGTCGCGGGACGAATCAAAACGTTCAGTACTTC. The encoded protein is CASSRGTNQNVQYF. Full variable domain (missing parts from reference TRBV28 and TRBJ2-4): DVKVTQSSRYLVKRTGEKVFLECVQDMDHENMFWYRQDPGLGLRLIYFSYDVKMKEKGDIPEGYSVSREKKERFSLILESASTNQTSMYLCASSRGTNQNVQYFGAGTRLSVL.

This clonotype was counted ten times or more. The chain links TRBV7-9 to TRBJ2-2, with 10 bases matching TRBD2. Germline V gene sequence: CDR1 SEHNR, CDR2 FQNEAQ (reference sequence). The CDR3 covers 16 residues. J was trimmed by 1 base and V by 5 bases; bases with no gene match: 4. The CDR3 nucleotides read TGTGCCAGCAGCGGACGACTAGCGGGGAACACCGGGGAGCTGTTTTTT. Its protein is CASSGRLAGNTGELFF.

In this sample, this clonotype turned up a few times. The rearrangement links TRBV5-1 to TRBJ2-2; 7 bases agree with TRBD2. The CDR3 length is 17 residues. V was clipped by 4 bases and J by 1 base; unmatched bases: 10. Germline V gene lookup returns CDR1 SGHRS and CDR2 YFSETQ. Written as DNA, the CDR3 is TGCGCCAGCAGCCGTCCGGGGGGATTGAGGAACACCGGGGAGCTGTTTTTT. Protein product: CASSRPGGLRNTGELFF.

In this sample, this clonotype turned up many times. CDR3 sequence reads: CASSPSRQSSYEQYV. CDR3 nucleotide sequence: TGTGCCAGCAGCCCTAGCCGACAGAGCTCCTACGAGCAGTACGTC. This chain joins TRBV5-5 and TRBJ2-7, with D perhaps assigned TRBD1 or TRBD2 (5 bases each). Germline V gene data show CDR1 as SGHKS and CDR2 as YYEKEE (reference sequence). The length of the CDR3 is 15 residues. The V gene lost 4 bases and the J gene lost 0 bases, with 14 bases spanning the gap.

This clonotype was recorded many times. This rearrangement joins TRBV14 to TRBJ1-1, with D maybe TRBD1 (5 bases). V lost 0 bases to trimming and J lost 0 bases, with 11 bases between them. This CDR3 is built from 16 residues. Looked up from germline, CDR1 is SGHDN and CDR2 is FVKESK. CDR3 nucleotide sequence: TGTGCCAGCAGCCAAGAAAGGGGTATCATGAACACTGAAGCTTTCTTT. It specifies CASSQERGIMNTEAFF.

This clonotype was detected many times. CDR3 sequence reads: CASSNNQGQPQHF. For the CDR3, the DNA is TGTGCCAGCAGCAACAACCAGGGACAGCCCCAGCATTTT. The chain employs TRBV11-2 and TRBJ1-5; TRBD1 is a possible D gene (5 bases). Germline assignment: CDR1 SGHAT and CDR2 FQNNGV. CDR3 size: 13 residues. Trimming left V 5 bases short and J 7 bases short, with 12 bases between. Full variable domain (remainder filled in from reference TRBV11-2 and TRBJ1-5): EAGVAQSPRYKIIEKRQSVAFWCNPISGHATLYWYQQILGQGPKLLIQFQNNGVVDDSQLPKDRFSAERLKGVDSTLKIQPAKLEDSAVYLCASSNNQGQPQHFGDGTRLSIL.

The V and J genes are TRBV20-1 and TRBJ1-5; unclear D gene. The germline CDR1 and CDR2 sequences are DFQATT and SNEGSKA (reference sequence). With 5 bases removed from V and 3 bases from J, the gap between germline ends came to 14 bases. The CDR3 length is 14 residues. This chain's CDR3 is CSALVGIFNQPQHF. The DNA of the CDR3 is TGCAGTGCTCTAGTGGGGATCTTCAATCAGCCCCAGCATTTT.

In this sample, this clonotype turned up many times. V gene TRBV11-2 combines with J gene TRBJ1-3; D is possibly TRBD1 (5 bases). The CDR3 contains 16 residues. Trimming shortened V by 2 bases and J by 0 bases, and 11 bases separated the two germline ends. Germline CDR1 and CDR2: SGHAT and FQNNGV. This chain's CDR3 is CASSLRAGGSGNTIYF. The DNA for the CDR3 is TGTGCCAGCAGCTTACGTGCGGGGGGCTCTGGAAACACCATATATTTT.

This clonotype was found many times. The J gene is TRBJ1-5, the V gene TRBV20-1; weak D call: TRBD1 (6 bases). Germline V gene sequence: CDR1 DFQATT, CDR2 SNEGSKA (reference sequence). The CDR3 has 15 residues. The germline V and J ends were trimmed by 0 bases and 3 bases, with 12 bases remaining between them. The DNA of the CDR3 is TGCAGTGCTAGAGATTCCGGACAGCCCAATCAGCCCCAGCATTTT. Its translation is CSARDSGQPNQPQHF.

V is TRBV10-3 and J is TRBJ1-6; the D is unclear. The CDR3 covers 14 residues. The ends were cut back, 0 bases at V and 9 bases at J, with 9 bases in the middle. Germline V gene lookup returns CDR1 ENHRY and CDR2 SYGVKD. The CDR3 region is CAISESTTLSPLHF. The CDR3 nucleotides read TGTGCCATCAGTGAGTCGACGACACTTTCACCCCTCCACTTT.

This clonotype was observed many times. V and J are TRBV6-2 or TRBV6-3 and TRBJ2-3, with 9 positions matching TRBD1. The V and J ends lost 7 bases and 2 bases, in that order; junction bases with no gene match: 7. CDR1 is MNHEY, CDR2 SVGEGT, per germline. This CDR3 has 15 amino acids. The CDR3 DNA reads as TGTGCCAGCAATGACAGGGGGTTACTCACAGATACGCAGTATTTT. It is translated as CASNDRGLLTDTQYF.

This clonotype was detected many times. The CDR3 reads CSARQGLSYEQYF. The DNA for the CDR3 is TGCAGTGCTAGGCAGGGTCTCTCCTACGAGCAGTACTTC. V usage is TRBV20-1 and J usage is TRBJ2-7; maybe TRBD1 (5 bases). Looked up from germline, CDR1 is DFQATT and CDR2 is SNEGSKA (reference sequence). With 3 bases removed from V and 0 bases from J, the gap between germline ends came to 9 bases. This CDR3 contains 13 residues.

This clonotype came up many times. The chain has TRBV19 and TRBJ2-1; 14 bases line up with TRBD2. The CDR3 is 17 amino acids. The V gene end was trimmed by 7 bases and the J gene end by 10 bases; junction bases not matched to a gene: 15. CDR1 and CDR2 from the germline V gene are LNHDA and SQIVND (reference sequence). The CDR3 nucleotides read TGTGCCAGTAATATCATTGGGACTAGCGGGGGCTTACGAGAGCAGTTCTTC. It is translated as CASNIIGTSGGLREQFF.

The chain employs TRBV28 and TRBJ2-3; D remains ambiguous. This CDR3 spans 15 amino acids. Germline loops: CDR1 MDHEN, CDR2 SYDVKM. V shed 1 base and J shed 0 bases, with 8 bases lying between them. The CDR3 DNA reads TGTGCCAGCAGTTTATCGGCACAAAGCACAGATACGCAGTATTTT. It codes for CASSLSAQSTDTQYF.

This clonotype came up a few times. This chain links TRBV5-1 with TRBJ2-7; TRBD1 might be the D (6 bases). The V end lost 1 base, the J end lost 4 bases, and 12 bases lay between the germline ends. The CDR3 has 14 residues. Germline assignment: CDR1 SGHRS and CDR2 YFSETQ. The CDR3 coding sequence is TGCGCCAGCAGCTTGCAGGGGAGCGTGTACGAGCAGTACTTC. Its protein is CASSLQGSVYEQYF.

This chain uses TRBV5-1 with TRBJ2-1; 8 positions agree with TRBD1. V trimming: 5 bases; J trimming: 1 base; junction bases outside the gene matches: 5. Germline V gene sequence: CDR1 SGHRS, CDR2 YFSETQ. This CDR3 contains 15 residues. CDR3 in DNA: TGCGCCAGCAGTTCGACAGGGGAATCCTACAATGAGCAGTTCTTC. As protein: CASSSTGESYNEQFF.

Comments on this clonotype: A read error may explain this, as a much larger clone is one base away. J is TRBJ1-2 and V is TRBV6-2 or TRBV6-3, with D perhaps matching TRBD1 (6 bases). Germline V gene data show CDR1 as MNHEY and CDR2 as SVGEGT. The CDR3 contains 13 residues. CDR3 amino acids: CVSSYTGLYGYTF. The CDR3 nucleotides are TGTGTCAGCAGTTACACAGGGCTTTATGGCTACACCTTC.